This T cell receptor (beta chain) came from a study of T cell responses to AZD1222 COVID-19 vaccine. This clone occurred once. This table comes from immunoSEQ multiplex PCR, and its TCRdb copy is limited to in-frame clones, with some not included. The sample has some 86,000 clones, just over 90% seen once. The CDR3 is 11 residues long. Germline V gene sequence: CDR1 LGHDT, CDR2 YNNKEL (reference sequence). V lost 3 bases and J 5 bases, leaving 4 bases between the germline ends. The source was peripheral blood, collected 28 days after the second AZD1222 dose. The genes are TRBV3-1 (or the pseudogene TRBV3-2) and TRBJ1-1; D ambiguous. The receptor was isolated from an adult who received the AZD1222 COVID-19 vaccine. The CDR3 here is CASSQGTEAFF. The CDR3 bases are TGTGCCAGCAGCCAGGGGACTGAAGCTTTCTTT.